The entry below describes one TCR beta chain. Its antigen remains unknown. This entry comes from a study of PD-1 blockade in mismatch repair-deficient tumors. Study-level points and caveats: After pembrolizumab, tumor-resident clones rose rapidly, then generally contracted before radiologic responses.

The CDR3 is made up of 12 amino acids. V lost 7 bases to trimming and J lost 6 bases; unmatched junction nucleotides: 6. The germline CDR1 and CDR2 sequences are SQVTM and ANQGSEA. All patients were mismatch repair deficient, assessed by either PCR or immunohistochemistry. Produced via immunoSEQ multiplex PCR; TCRdb's table is partial and in-frame only. Counted here are over 60,000 clones, 88% occurring once; the ten biggest clones make up approximately 13%. The sequencing used peripheral blood, collected 52 weeks after starting pembrolizumab. The V and J genes are TRBV29-1 and TRBJ1-1, with 9 bases identical to TRBD1. The TCR comes from an adult with mismatch repair-deficient cancer. CDR3 coding DNA: TGCAGCGCCGGGACAGGGTGGGCTGAAGCTTTCTTT. This sequence encodes CSAGTGWAEAFF.